This passage covers 10 T cell receptor beta chains from one sample sequenced in a study of regulatory T cells in long-lasting Graves disease. The time point was: newly diagnosed GD, antithyroid drugs for less than 3 months. PBMC RNA served as the TCR library source. Sequencing libraries for TCR beta were prepared with iRepertoire HTBI primers and Arm-PCR of CDR3 regions. TCRdb used MiXCR to reprocess the multiplex PCR reads, holding one entry per CDR3 protein. The data contain 520,000 or so distinct CDR3 sequences, 12% of them singletons. This same sample was also taken into another study, of T cells in Graves' hyperthyroidism and ophthalmopathy.

Sequenced material: peripheral blood mononuclear cells (PBMCs), taken at new diagnosis, from a patient treated with antithyroid drugs. The receptors originated from a woman in her twenties or thirties with Graves disease.

Notes on this clonotype: This may come from a read error, since a much larger clone is one base off. This sequence joins TRBV20-1 and TRBJ1-6; 8 nucleotides align to TRBD1. The CDR3 is 16 amino acids. Germline V CDR1 and CDR2: DFQATT, SNEGSKA (reference sequence). The ends lost 1 base at V and 4 bases at J; junction bases unmatched: 6. CDR3 bases: TGCAGTGCTAGAGCCCTGGACAGGGATTATAATTCACCCCTCCACTTT. As protein: CSARALDRDYNSPLHF.

This clonotype showed up many times. This chain uses TRBV13 with TRBJ2-7; D is unclear. The V gene's germline CDR1 is PRHDT and CDR2 FYEKMQ (reference sequence). The CDR3 has 14 amino acids. V was pared by 0 bases and J by 1 base, with 7 bases between. The CDR3 nucleotides are TGTGCCAGCAGCTTAGGACTCACGTCCTACGAGCAGTACTTC. Amino acids: CASSLGLTSYEQYF.

This clonotype has at least ten counts. V gene TRBV15 combines with J gene TRBJ1-6, with TRBD1 matching over 7 bases. The V gene end was trimmed by 8 bases and the J gene end by 9 bases; junction bases not matched to a gene: 13. Germline V gene sequence: CDR1 LNHNV, CDR2 YYDKDF (reference sequence). The CDR3 is 15 amino acids. CDR3 amino acids: CATSALTGLVSPLHF. For the CDR3, the DNA is TGTGCCACCTCCGCCCTGACAGGGTTGGTTTCACCCCTCCACTTT.

This clonotype was seen a few times. The chain joins TRBV30 to TRBJ2-6; D is tentatively TRBD1 or TRBD2 (5 bases each). Germline loops: CDR1 GTSNPN, CDR2 SVGIG (reference sequence). V was cut by 0 bases and J by 0 bases, with 18 bases left in between. The CDR3 length is 19 residues. CDR3 nucleotide sequence: TGTGCCTGGAGTGTACTAGGGTGGCCAGGGAGCTCTGGGGCCAACGTCCTGACTTTC. Translation: CAWSVLGWPGSSGANVLTF.

This clonotype was detected many times. The rearrangement joins TRBV6-1 to TRBJ2-4; 8 nucleotides align to TRBD1. Trimming cost V 6 bases and J 4 bases; bases outside gene matches: 8. CDR3 length: 15 amino acids. Per germline, CDR1 MNHNS and CDR2 SASEGT. CDR3 residues: CASSRDRGDKNIQYF. In DNA form, the CDR3 reads TGTGCCAGCAGCCGCGACAGGGGAGATAAAAACATTCAGTACTTC.

This clonotype was picked up many times. The rearrangement links TRBV4-1 to TRBJ2-7; D is possibly TRBD2 (6 bases). The germline V gene has CDR1 MGHRA and CDR2 YSYEKL. V gave up 2 bases and J gave up 0 bases, with 17 bases separating them. The CDR3 is 17 residues long. In nucleotides, the CDR3 is TGCGCCAGCAGCCAAAGGGCGGGACTTCTGAGCTCCTACGAGCAGTACTTC. This gives the protein CASSQRAGLLSSYEQYF.

This clonotype was counted ten times or more. The V and J genes are TRBV30 and TRBJ2-5; 9 nucleotides match TRBD2. Germline lookup yields CDR1 GTSNPN and CDR2 SVGIG (reference sequence). The CDR3 runs 17 residues. V shed 1 base, J shed 5 bases, and the junction held 14 bases outside the gene matches. This CDR3 reads CAWSAAAGGPRGETQYF. As DNA, the CDR3 is TGTGCCTGGAGTGCGGCGGCGGGAGGGCCGAGGGGGGAGACCCAGTACTTC.

This clonotype occurred many times. The chain recombines TRBV19 with TRBJ1-3, with D uncertain. The V and J ends lost 5 bases and 2 bases respectively, with 16 bases between them. In germline, CDR1 is LNHDA, CDR2 SQIVND (reference sequence). CDR3 length: 16 amino acids. The chain's CDR3 is CASSSPGRRAGNTIYF. The CDR3 region has the DNA TGTGCCAGTAGTTCACCGGGCAGGCGCGCTGGAAACACCATATATTTT.

This clonotype was seen many times. The V gene is TRBV24-1, the J gene TRBJ2-1; 7 bases agree with TRBD2. The CDR3 totals 17 residues. Germline V CDR1 and CDR2: KGHDR, SFDVKD. V shed 5 bases, J shed 2 bases, and the junction held 11 bases outside the gene matches. CDR3 amino acids: CATSGTGGGPTYNEQFF. CDR3 nucleotides: TGTGCCACCAGTGGAACGGGGGGAGGGCCCACCTACAATGAGCAGTTCTTC.

The sample holds many counts of this clonotype. The chain uses TRBV10-3 and TRBJ2-2; D may correspond to TRBD1 or TRBD2 (5 bases each). Germline V CDR1 and CDR2: ENHRY, SYGVKD. The CDR3 length is 14 residues. Trimming stripped 11 bases from V and 1 base from J, with 14 bases between. The CDR3 DNA follows: TGTGCCGCCCGAGGGGCGGTGAACACCGGGGAGCTGTTTTTT. Translation: CAARGAVNTGELFF.